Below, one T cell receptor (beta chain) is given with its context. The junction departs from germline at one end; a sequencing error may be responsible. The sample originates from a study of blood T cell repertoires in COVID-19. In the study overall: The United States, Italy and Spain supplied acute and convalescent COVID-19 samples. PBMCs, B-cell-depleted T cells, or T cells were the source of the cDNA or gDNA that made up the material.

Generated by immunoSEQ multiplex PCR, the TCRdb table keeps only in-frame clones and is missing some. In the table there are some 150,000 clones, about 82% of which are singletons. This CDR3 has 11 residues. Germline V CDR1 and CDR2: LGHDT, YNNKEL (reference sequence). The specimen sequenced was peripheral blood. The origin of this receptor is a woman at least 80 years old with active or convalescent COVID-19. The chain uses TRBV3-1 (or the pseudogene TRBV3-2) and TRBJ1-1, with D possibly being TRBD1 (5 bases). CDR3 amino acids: CASSQQGTRQF. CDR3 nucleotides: TGTGCCAGCAGCCAACAGGGTACTCGACAATTT.